A selection of T cell receptor beta chains follows, all from one sample in a study of blood T cell repertoires in COVID-19. Here immunoSEQ multiplex PCR was the method, and the copy in TCRdb shows in-frame clones only, minus some. The sample consists of about 110,000 clones, less than 90% of them appearing once. The sequenced material came from peripheral blood. These TCRs come from a human donor in a cohort sampled during active COVID-19. CDR3s include the opening cysteine and the closing phenylalanine or tryptophan. The D gene is left open where the match is weak. Size is omitted from some rows. Given values are once, few, many or a class for expanded clones.

j_call d_call clone_size cdr3_length v_call cdr3_aa cdr3_nt
TRBJ1-3 TRBD1 NA 15 TRBV6-1 CASSEVRGLGNTIYF TGTGCCAGCAGTGAAGTAAGGGGGCTCGGAAACACCATATATTTT
TRBJ2-2 NA NA 13 TRBV12-5 CASGLRDTGELFF TGTGCTAGTGGTTTGCGAGACACCGGGGAGCTGTTTTTT
TRBJ1-2 TRBD1 NA 13 TRBV24-1 CATSSGGSYGYTF TGTGCCACCAGTTCAGGGGGCTCGTATGGCTACACCTTC
TRBJ2-7 TRBD1 NA 15 TRBV18 CASSPDGQAAGEQYF TGTGCCAGCTCACCAGACGGACAGGCTGCAGGCGAGCAGTACTTC
TRBJ1-5 NA NA 14 TRBV30 CAWSQGLSNQPQHF TGTGCCTGGAGCCAGGGACTTAGCAATCAGCCCCAGCATTTT
TRBJ1-1 NA NA 14 TRBV19 CASRAGDRNTEAFF TGTGCCAGTCGTGCCGGTGACAGGAACACTGAAGCTTTCTTT
TRBJ1-1 NA NA 14 TRBV7-2 CASSLVGTYTEAFF TGTGCCAGCAGCTTAGTTGGCACCTACACTGAAGCTTTCTTT
TRBJ2-2 TRBD2 few 17 TRBV9 CASSVVRASGVTGELFF TGTGCCAGCAGCGTAGTTCGGGCTAGCGGAGTCACCGGGGAGCTGTTTTTT
TRBJ2-3 NA NA 16 TRBV7-2 CASSLGPPGITDTQYF TGTGCCAGCAGCTTAGGCCCCCCGGGGATTACAGATACGCAGTATTTT
TRBJ1-2 NA NA 13 TRBV6-4 CASSAAANYGYTF TGTGCCAGCAGTGCCGCAGCTAACTATGGCTACACCTTC
TRBJ2-5 TRBD2 NA 14 TRBV4-3 CASGGTREEETQYF TGCGCCAGTGGGGGTACGCGGGAGGAAGAGACCCAGTACTTC
TRBJ2-1 NA NA 17 TRBV4-3 CASSQETAAGSYNEQFF TGCGCCAGCAGCCAAGAAACGGCGGCGGGATCCTACAATGAGCAGTTCTTC
TRBJ1-2 TRBD1 NA 14 TRBV19 CASSIARGNYGYTF TGTGCCAGTAGTATCGCCAGGGGGAACTATGGCTACACCTTC
TRBJ2-2 TRBD2 NA 15 TRBV5-1 CASSLASGDTGELFF TGCGCCAGCAGCTTGGCTAGCGGGGACACCGGGGAGCTGTTTTTT
TRBJ1-6 TRBD1 NA 15 TRBV18 CASSRLGEDRAPLHF TGTGCCAGCTCACGACTCGGGGAGGACAGGGCACCCCTCCACTTT
TRBJ2-2 TRBD2 once 20 TRBV7-8 CASSPYGPGMAGGRSGELFF TGTGCCAGCAGCCCATATGGCCCTGGGATGGCGGGAGGGAGATCCGGGGAGCTGTTTTTT
TRBJ2-1 TRBD2 NA 16 TRBV19 CASSLILAGELNEQFF TGTGCCAGTAGTCTTATCCTAGCGGGAGAACTCAATGAGCAGTTCTTC
TRBJ2-6 NA NA 17 TRBV11-2 CASGAGFLSSGANVLTF TGTGCCAGCGGAGCAGGGTTTCTGAGCTCTGGGGCCAACGTCCTGACTTTC
TRBJ2-7 TRBD1 NA 17 TRBV18 CASSPPAGQGAINEQYF TGTGCCAGCTCACCACCGGCCGGACAGGGGGCAATCAACGAGCAGTACTTC
TRBJ2-1 TRBD1 NA 15 TRBV4-1 CASSPTGTANNEQFF TGCGCCAGCAGCCCGACCGGGACAGCCAACAATGAGCAGTTCTTC
TRBJ1-2 NA NA 14 TRBV5-6 CASSLRGIENGYTF TGTGCCAGCAGCTTGCGGGGGATTGAAAATGGCTACACCTTC
TRBJ1-2 NA NA 12 TRBV5-6 CASSFPTDGYTF TGTGCCAGCAGCTTCCCCACAGATGGCTACACCTTC
TRBJ1-5 NA few 13 TRBV5-4 CASSLSLNQPQHF TGTGCCAGCAGCTTGTCTTTGAATCAGCCCCAGCATTTT
TRBJ1-2 TRBD1 once 13 TRBV18 CASSPDRGYGYTF TGTGCCAGCTCGCCCGACAGGGGCTATGGCTACACCTTC
TRBJ1-2 NA NA 11 TRBV29-1 CSVAEDWGDTF TGCAGCGTGGCAGAGGACTGGGGGGACACCTTC
TRBJ2-1 TRBD2 NA 19 TRBV6-2/TRBV6-3 CASSYTTGTSGSSYNEQFF TGTGCCAGCAGTTACACCACCGGGACTAGCGGGAGCTCCTACAATGAGCAGTTCTTC
TRBJ2-7 TRBD1 NA 16 TRBV7-9 CASSDGQGAKLYEQYF TGTGCCAGCAGCGACGGACAGGGGGCTAAGCTGTACGAGCAGTACTTC
TRBJ2-1 NA NA 14 TRBV5-8 CASSPPGGPNEQFF TGTGCCAGCAGCCCCCCCGGGGGTCCTAATGAGCAGTTCTTC
TRBJ1-5 NA few 13 TRBV18 CASSPASDQPQHF TGTGCCAGCTCACCTGCCTCGGATCAGCCCCAGCATTTT
TRBJ1-2 TRBD1 NA 13 TRBV7-2 CASSLGTGSVYTF TGTGCCAGCAGCTTAGGGACAGGGAGCGTCTACACCTTC
TRBJ1-5 NA once 14 TRBV5-8 CASSTGMSNQPQHF TGTGCCAGCAGCACAGGGATGAGCAATCAGCCCCAGCATTTT
TRBJ1-2 NA NA 15 TRBV28 CASSGGDTLNYGYTF TGTGCCAGCAGTGGGGGGGACACCCTCAACTATGGCTACACCTTC
TRBJ2-2 TRBD1 NA 17 TRBV5-5 CASSWYRDSGNTGELFF TGTGCCAGCAGCTGGTACCGGGACAGCGGGAACACCGGGGAGCTGTTTTTT
TRBJ2-2 TRBD2 NA 18 TRBV9 CASSVGLGLAGGSGELFF TGTGCCAGCAGCGTAGGTTTGGGACTAGCGGGAGGTTCCGGGGAGCTGTTTTTT
TRBJ1-5 TRBD1 NA 15 TRBV6-2/TRBV6-3 CASSYLPGPGGPQHF TGTGCCAGCAGTTACCTACCGGGACCAGGGGGGCCCCAGCATTTT
TRBJ2-7 NA NA 12 TRBV2 CASIRLSYEQYF TGTGCCAGCATCAGACTCTCCTACGAGCAGTACTTC
TRBJ2-6 TRBD1 NA 20 TRBV7-3 CASSFPAGTGSRSGANVLTF TGTGCCAGCAGCTTTCCCGCCGGGACAGGGAGTCGCTCTGGGGCCAACGTCCTGACTTTC
TRBJ2-3 NA NA 14 TRBV25-1 CASSGEVRADTQYF TGTGCCAGCAGCGGGGAGGTGAGAGCAGATACGCAGTATTTT
TRBJ1-5 NA NA 16 TRBV3-1/TRBV3-2 CASSNFGRDSNQPQHF TGTGCCAGCAGCAACTTCGGACGGGATAGCAATCAGCCCCAGCATTTT
TRBJ1-6 NA NA 13 TRBV12-3/TRBV12-4 CASSPQEGSPLHF TGTGCCAGCAGTCCTCAGGAAGGATCACCCCTCCACTTT
TRBJ1-1 TRBD1 NA 13 TRBV3-1/TRBV3-2 CASSQPQGAEAFF TGTGCCAGCAGCCAACCACAGGGGGCTGAAGCTTTCTTT
TRBJ2-7 TRBD2 NA 16 TRBV18 CASSPRTSGSSYEQYF TGTGCCAGCTCACCAAGGACTAGCGGCAGCTCCTACGAGCAGTACTTC
TRBJ2-1 TRBD2 NA 18 TRBV4-3 CASSQDSPGLAGINEQFF TGCGCCAGCAGCCAAGATTCCCCGGGACTAGCGGGGATCAATGAGCAGTTCTTC
TRBJ1-1 NA NA 13 TRBV5-6 CASSLPQITEAFF TGTGCCAGCAGCTTGCCTCAGATAACTGAAGCTTTCTTT